This TCR beta chain appears in the sequencing data of a study of Ad26.COV2.S vaccination and SARS-CoV-2 variants. Study information: Intramuscular Ad26.COV2.S at 5x10^10 or 1x10^11 viral particles. Study findings and constraints: Reportedly, spike-specific CD8+ and CD4+ T cell responses achieved substantial breadth once vaccination had taken place. The TCR breadth and depth analyses may have produced an underestimate of total T cell responses.

Clones were sequenced by immunoSEQ multiplex PCR, and TCRdb holds only the in-frame ones, with some missing. The profile shows 380,000 or so clones, approximately 86% of them singletons. Trimming left V 6 bases short and J 1 base short, with 9 bases between. CDR3 length: 13 residues. CDR1 WSHSY and CDR2 SAAADI come from the germline V gene. This clone has just one count. Its specificity is unknown. The treatment denotes: about 20 received Ad26.COV2.S at low or high dose, single or two shots; several received placebo; per-sample allocation not given. All samples were drawn on day 63, counting from the first vaccine or placebo injection.

The sequence derives from a person aged 18 to 65 who received the Ad26.COV2.S COVID-19 vaccine or a placebo. J is TRBJ1-2 and V is TRBV10-2; D not resolved. Material: peripheral blood, obtained in a trial of Ad26.COV2.S vaccine versus placebo. CDR3 coding DNA: TGCGCCAGCAGGAGGGAGAATAACTATGGCTACACCTTC. Translation: CASRRENNYGYTF.